The T cell receptor beta chain under discussion was sequenced for a study of CD8+ T cells in alopecia areata. About the research overall: Patients in the study were on tofacitinib for 6 to 18 months, then off it for 6 months.

Those with alopecia areata gave lesional scalp punch biopsies and peripheral blood. Using a FACSAria, the CD4+ and CD8+ T cells were sorted from the PBMCs. Notes on this clone: Its antigen is not identified.

Findings of the study overall: TCR sharing across patients was less clear than in mice, possibly HLA-related.

Following extraction, RNA underwent reverse transcription to cDNA, which served as the sequencing template. Assay used: immunoSEQ multiplex PCR; TCRdb lists only in-frame clones, some missing. The data contain fewer than 250,000 clones, 50% to 70% of them singletons. The CDR3 consists of 15 residues. Germline CDR1 is GTSNPN and CDR2 is SVGIG (reference sequence). The V and J ends lost 2 bases and 4 bases respectively, with 17 bases between them. This rearrangement joins TRBV30 to TRBJ1-1; D gene uncertain. The sequencing here drew on CD4+ T cells sorted from blood, taken at week 0. The sequence was obtained from a human donor with alopecia areata. The DNA for the CDR3 is TGTGCCTGGAGTCTCAGGAGGACGGACCTCACTGAAGCTTTCTTT. It encodes CAWSLRRTDLTEAFF.